This T cell receptor (beta chain) was identified during a study of T cell responses to AZD1222 COVID-19 vaccine. Findings and caveats of the study: Clonal diversity was possibly underestimated, and white British individuals and females predominated among donors. None of the repertoires were sampled until the peak T cell response had passed.

Germline loops: CDR1 SGHNT, CDR2 YYREEE (reference sequence). The V gene end was trimmed by 3 bases and the J gene end by 5 bases; junction bases not matched to a gene: 8. The CDR3 spans 17 residues. As for this clone: Antigen: not known.

Sequencing used immunoSEQ multiplex PCR; TCRdb keeps in-frame clones, though not all of them. Among roughly 70,000 clones listed, 82% were seen once. Material: peripheral blood, obtained on day 0 of AZD1222 vaccination. The V call is TRBV5-4, the J call TRBJ2-1, with 13 bases matching TRBD2. This clonotype originated in an adult in good health. CDR3 sequence (DNA): TGTGCCAGCAGCTCGCCTGGACTAGCGGGGGAGGACAATGAGCAGTTCTTC. Encoded protein: CASSSPGLAGEDNEQFF.